This TCR beta chain was documented in a study of Graves' ophthalmopathy and Graves' hyperthyroidism. CDR3 regions of TCR beta were amplified from RNA transcripts. Following a first-round RT-PCR that used HTBI primers, a second-round multiplex PCR was carried out. From the multiplex PCR reads, TCRdb called clonotypes with MiXCR, one entry per CDR3 protein. The sample yields about 370,000 distinct CDR3 sequences, roughly 15% seen once. Trimming took 3 bases from V and 6 from J, leaving 17 bases between them. Germline CDR1 LGHDT, CDR2 YNNKEL (reference sequence). The CDR3 totals 15 residues. The sequencing input was peripheral blood. This TCR came from an adult woman with stable Graves' hyperthyroidism. The genes are TRBV3-1 and TRBJ1-1; D is undetermined. Written as DNA, the CDR3 is TGTGCCAGCAGCCATCCCGGGCCCGGGTCCGCTGAAGCTTTCTTT. Its translation is CASSHPGPGSAEAFF.